These T cell receptor beta chains were read from a single sample in a study of T cells in narcolepsy. The data were produced by immunoSEQ multiplex PCR, yet TCRdb's version contains in-frame clones alone and is incomplete. The sample contains over 30,000 clones, approximately 85% of which appear only once. The sequencing sample was made of CD45RA- memory CD4+ T cells from PBMCs. Source of these receptors: a human donor with narcolepsy. Each CDR3 is given with its conserved first and last residue. The order of the fields is clone size, J gene, V gene, CDR3 protein. For some rows the clone size is stated as once, few or many, or as a class when expanded; others skip it.

clone size: NA; J gene: TRBJ2-7; V gene: TRBV7-2; CDR3 protein: CASSLVGRGSYEQYF
clone size: NA; J gene: TRBJ1-2; V gene: TRBV21-1; CDR3 protein: CASSKRRAEGYGYTF
clone size: once; J gene: TRBJ1-5; V gene: TRBV9; CDR3 protein: CASSPGGAPSQPQHF
clone size: NA; J gene: TRBJ1-1; V gene: TRBV5-1; CDR3 protein: CASSSGYTEAFF
clone size: NA; J gene: TRBJ1-1; V gene: TRBV5-8; CDR3 protein: CASSLLDRATEAFF
clone size: NA; J gene: TRBJ1-2; V gene: TRBV6-5; CDR3 protein: CASSYSTGYYGYTF
clone size: NA; J gene: TRBJ2-1; V gene: TRBV7-2; CDR3 protein: CASSIGLASYNEQFF
clone size: NA; J gene: TRBJ2-7; V gene: TRBV15; CDR3 protein: CATSRRGTALTYEQYF
clone size: NA; J gene: TRBJ1-1; V gene: TRBV18; CDR3 protein: CASRLVRGTEAFF
clone size: NA; J gene: TRBJ1-6; V gene: TRBV7-6; CDR3 protein: CASRGDRADSPLHF
clone size: NA; J gene: TRBJ2-4; V gene: TRBV4-2; CDR3 protein: CASSQDPQGVAKNIQYF
clone size: NA; J gene: TRBJ2-1; V gene: TRBV5-1; CDR3 protein: CASSLIGQSSYNEQFF
clone size: NA; J gene: TRBJ2-1; V gene: TRBV7-6; CDR3 protein: CASSHTGGTNEQFF
clone size: few; J gene: TRBJ2-4; V gene: TRBV7-2; CDR3 protein: CASSRQNAKNIQYF
clone size: NA; J gene: TRBJ2-5; V gene: TRBV6-6; CDR3 protein: CASSLRGGETQYF
clone size: few; J gene: TRBJ1-1; V gene: TRBV5-4; CDR3 protein: CASSLVRGTEAFF
clone size: NA; J gene: TRBJ1-1; V gene: TRBV5-6; CDR3 protein: CASSWGVDRGTEAFF
clone size: NA; J gene: TRBJ1-4; V gene: TRBV5-4; CDR3 protein: CASSQPGGPEKLFF
clone size: NA; J gene: TRBJ1-3; V gene: TRBV27; CDR3 protein: CASSFSSVIGNTIYF
clone size: few; J gene: TRBJ1-1; V gene: TRBV10-3; CDR3 protein: CAISESDGGEAFF
clone size: NA; J gene: TRBJ1-6; V gene: TRBV7-8; CDR3 protein: CASSLGTVDSPLHF
clone size: few; J gene: TRBJ2-7; V gene: TRBV21-1; CDR3 protein: CASSKGRKEQYF
clone size: NA; J gene: TRBJ2-4; V gene: TRBV5-1; CDR3 protein: CASSKQGNNIQYF
clone size: NA; J gene: TRBJ1-2; V gene: TRBV5-8; CDR3 protein: CASSPRTGGFYGYTF
clone size: NA; J gene: TRBJ1-1; V gene: TRBV27; CDR3 protein: CASSRWTPNTEAFF
clone size: NA; J gene: TRBJ1-4; V gene: TRBV7-9; CDR3 protein: CASSTNQGTNEKLFF